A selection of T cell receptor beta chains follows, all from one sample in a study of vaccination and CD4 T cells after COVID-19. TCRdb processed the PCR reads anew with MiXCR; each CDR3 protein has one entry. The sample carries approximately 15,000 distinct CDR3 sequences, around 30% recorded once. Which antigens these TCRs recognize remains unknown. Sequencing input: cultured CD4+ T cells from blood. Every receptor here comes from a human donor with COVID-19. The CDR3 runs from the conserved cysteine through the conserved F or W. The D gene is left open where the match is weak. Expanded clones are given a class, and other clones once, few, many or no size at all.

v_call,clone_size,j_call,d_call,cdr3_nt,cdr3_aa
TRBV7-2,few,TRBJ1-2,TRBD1,TGTGCCAGCAGCCTCGGCCTGGGACAGGGGTTTGGCTACACCTTC,CASSLGLGQGFGYTF
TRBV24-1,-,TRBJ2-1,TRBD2,TGTGCCACCGGGTCGGGGGGGATTGTCTACAATGAGCAGTTCTTC,CATGSGGIVYNEQFF
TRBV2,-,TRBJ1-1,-,TGTGCCAGCAGCGGCGGATGGGGCCCCGGGAACACTGAAGCTTTCTTT,CASSGGWGPGNTEAFF
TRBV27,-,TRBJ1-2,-,TGTGCCAGCAGCCACCGGGACACCGGCTATGGCTACACCTTC,CASSHRDTGYGYTF
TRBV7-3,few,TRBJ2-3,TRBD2,TGTGCCAGCAGCCTAGCGGGGGCGTTCAGTAATACGCAGTATTTT,CASSLAGAFSNTQYF
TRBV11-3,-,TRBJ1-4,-,TGTGCCAGCAGCCCGGATTCGGGTAATGAAAAACTGTTTTTT,CASSPDSGNEKLFF
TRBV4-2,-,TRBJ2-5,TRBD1,TGTGCCAGCAGCCGGACAGGCGGGTCGGAGACCCAGTACTTC,CASSRTGGSETQYF
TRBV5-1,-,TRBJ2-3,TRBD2,TGCGCCAGCAGCTCGAGACTAGCGGGCACCACAGATACGCAGTATTTT,CASSSRLAGTTDTQYF
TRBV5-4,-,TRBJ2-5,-,TGTGCCAGCAGCCCCCCGTCGGCCCGTCAAGAGACCCAGTACTTC,CASSPPSARQETQYF
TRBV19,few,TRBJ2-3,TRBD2,TGTGCCAGTAGTATAGATCGCCTAGCGGGGGGAGATACGCAGTATTTT,CASSIDRLAGGDTQYF
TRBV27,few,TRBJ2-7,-,TGTGCCAGCAGTCAGGGGTACGAGCAGTACTTC,CASSQGYEQYF
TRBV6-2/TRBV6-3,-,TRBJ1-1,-,TGTGCCAGCAGTGTGGGGATGAACACTGAAGCTTTCTTT,CASSVGMNTEAFF
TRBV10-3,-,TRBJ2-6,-,TGTGCCATCAGTGAGTATCAGGGGATTGGTGGGGCCAACGTCCTGACTTTC,CAISEYQGIGGANVLTF
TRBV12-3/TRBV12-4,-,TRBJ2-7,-,TGTGCCAGCAGTTTAAGGGGTTTCGCCTACGAGCAGTACTTC,CASSLRGFAYEQYF
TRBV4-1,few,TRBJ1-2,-,TGCGCCAGCAGCCAAGACTCCAGCAGGACCGCAAACTATGGCTACACCTTC,CASSQDSSRTANYGYTF
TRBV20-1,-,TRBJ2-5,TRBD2,TGCAGTGTCTCCGGGGGGGCTCCCCACCAAGAGACCCAGTACTTC,CSVSGGAPHQETQYF
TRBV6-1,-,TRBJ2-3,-,TGTGCCAGTTCACCGCGCAGTGCGGGGACTAGCACAGATACGCAGTATTTT,CASSPRSAGTSTDTQYF
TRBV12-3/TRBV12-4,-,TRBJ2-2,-,TGTGCCAGCAGTTTCGCGACAGCCAACACCGGGGAGCTGTTTTTT,CASSFATANTGELFF
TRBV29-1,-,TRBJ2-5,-,TGCAGCGTTTCCCCTCTGGCGGGGTGGGGAGAGACCCAGTACTTC,CSVSPLAGWGETQYF
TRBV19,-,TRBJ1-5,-,TGTGCCAGCGTAGTAATGCTGGGGGAAGGTCAGCCCCAGCATTTT,CASVVMLGEGQPQHF
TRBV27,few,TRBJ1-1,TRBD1,TGTGCCAGCAGTTTATGGGCAGGGGGAACTGAAGCTTTCTTT,CASSLWAGGTEAFF
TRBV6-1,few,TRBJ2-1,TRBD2,TGTGCCAGCAGTGCGTCGGGGCGGGGGGTCTACAATGAGCAGTTCTTC,CASSASGRGVYNEQFF
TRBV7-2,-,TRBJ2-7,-,TGTGCCAGCAGCTTAGCGGCGGCAAACTACGAGCAGTACTTC,CASSLAAANYEQYF
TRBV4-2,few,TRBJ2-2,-,TGTGCCAGCAGCCCACGGGGCACAACCACCGGGGAGCTGTTTTTT,CASSPRGTTTGELFF
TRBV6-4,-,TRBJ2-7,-,TGTGCCAGCAGAAACTTCCCTTCGGGCGGTTACTACGAGCAGTACTTC,CASRNFPSGGYYEQYF
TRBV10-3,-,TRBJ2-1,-,TGTGCCATCACTCCCGGGACGAACAATGAGCAGTTCTTC,CAITPGTNNEQFF
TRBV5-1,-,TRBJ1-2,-,TGCGCCAGCAGCTGGAGGACAGCCCCTGGGGGCTACACCTTC,CASSWRTAPGGYTF
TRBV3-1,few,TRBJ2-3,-,TGTGCCAGCAGCCCAAACCCGACTAGCACAGATACGCAGTATTTT,CASSPNPTSTDTQYF
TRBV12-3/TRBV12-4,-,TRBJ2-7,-,TGTGCCAGCAGCCCCCGTCCAGGGGGAGGAGGGGAGCAGTACTTC,CASSPRPGGGGEQYF
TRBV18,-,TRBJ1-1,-,TGTGCCAGCTCACAGGAAGCGGGGACTGAAGCTTTCTTT,CASSQEAGTEAFF
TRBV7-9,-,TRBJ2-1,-,TGTGCCAGCAGACGCGACAGCGGCGGAACCCTCAATGAGCAGTTCTTC,CASRRDSGGTLNEQFF
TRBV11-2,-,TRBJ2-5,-,TGTGCCAGCAGCTTAGGTGGAGGGGCAGAGACCCAGTACTTC,CASSLGGGAETQYF
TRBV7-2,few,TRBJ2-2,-,TGTGCCAGCAGACGGGTGGCAGGGGAGAACACCGGGGAGCTGTTTTTT,CASRRVAGENTGELFF
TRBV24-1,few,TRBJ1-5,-,TGTGCCACCAGTGGCGGCGCGCAAGAAAATCAGCCCCAGCATTTT,CATSGGAQENQPQHF
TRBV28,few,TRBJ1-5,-,TGTGCCAGCAGTCTGGGGGGGTATAGCAATCAGCCCCAGCATTTT,CASSLGGYSNQPQHF
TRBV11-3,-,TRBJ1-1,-,TGTGCCAGCAGCTTAGGGGGGGCGAACACTGAAGCTTTCTTT,CASSLGGANTEAFF
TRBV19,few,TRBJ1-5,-,TGTGCCAGTAACCGTCAGCTCCAGCCCCAGCATTTT,CASNRQLQPQHF
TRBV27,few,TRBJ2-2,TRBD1,TGTGCCAGCAGTTCAACAGGGGGCTTTCACACCGGGGAGCTGTTTTTT,CASSSTGGFHTGELFF
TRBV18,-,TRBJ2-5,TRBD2,TGTGCCAGCTCATCCCTGATTCAACTAGCGGGGCAAGAGACCCAGTACTTC,CASSSLIQLAGQETQYF
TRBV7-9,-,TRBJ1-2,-,TGTGCCAGCAGCTTACTGGGGTCGGGTGCCGGCTACACCTTC,CASSLLGSGAGYTF
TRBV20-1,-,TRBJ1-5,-,TGCAGTGCTCCTGGACTAAAGGCCGGGCCCCAGCATTTT,CSAPGLKAGPQHF
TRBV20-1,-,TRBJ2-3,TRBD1,TGCAGTGCTAGGACAGGGGGAGATACGCAGTATTTT,CSARTGGDTQYF
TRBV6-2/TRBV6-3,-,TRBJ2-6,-,TGTGCCAGCAGTTACGTTCGACCCGGGGCCAACGTCCTGACTTTC,CASSYVRPGANVLTF
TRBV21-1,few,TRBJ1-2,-,TGTGCCAGCAGCCCTGGTGGCTCGGACTATGGCTACACCTTC,CASSPGGSDYGYTF
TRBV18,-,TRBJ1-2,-,TGTGCCAGCGCACGGGGGAGCGACTATGGCTACACCTTC,CASARGSDYGYTF
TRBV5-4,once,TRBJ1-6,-,TGTGCCAGCAGCTTGGTTAAGGACGGGCAGGGCCGCTCCTATAATTCACCCCTCCACTTT,CASSLVKDGQGRSYNSPLHF
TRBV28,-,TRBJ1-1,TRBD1,TGTGCCAGCAGTTTACGAGGGACAGGGGGTAAAAGGAAAGAAGCTTTCTTT,CASSLRGTGGKRKEAFF
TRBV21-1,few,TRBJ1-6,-,TGTGCCAGCAGCAAAGGTGTCAGGGGGGTCTGGCCCTATAATTCACCCCTCCACTTT,CASSKGVRGVWPYNSPLHF
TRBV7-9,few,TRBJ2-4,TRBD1,TGTGCCAGCAGTATTGGACAGGACCTAAGCATTCAGTACTTC,CASSIGQDLSIQYF
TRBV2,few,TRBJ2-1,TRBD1,TGTGCCAGCAGAGGGGGACAGGGAAGCCATGAGCAGTTCTTC,CASRGGQGSHEQFF
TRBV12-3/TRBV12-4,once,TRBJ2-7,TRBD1,TGTGCCAGCACCCGACAGGGGGCCGGGTACGAGCAGTACTTC,CASTRQGAGYEQYF
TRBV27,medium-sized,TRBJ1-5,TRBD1,TGTGCCAGCATTAAGTCAGGAGGGACAGCCCTAAGCAATCAGCCCCAGCATTTT,CASIKSGGTALSNQPQHF
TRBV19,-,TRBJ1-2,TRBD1,TGTGCCAGTAGGACAGGGGACTATGGCTACACCTTC,CASRTGDYGYTF
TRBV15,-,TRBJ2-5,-,TGTGCCACCAGCAGGGGGGACAGGGCTACGGGGGGGCAAGAGACCCAGTACTTC,CATSRGDRATGGQETQYF
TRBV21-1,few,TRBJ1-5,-,TGTGCCAGCAGCAAAGGCTTCCGGGACAGGGACAATCAGCCCCAGCATTTT,CASSKGFRDRDNQPQHF